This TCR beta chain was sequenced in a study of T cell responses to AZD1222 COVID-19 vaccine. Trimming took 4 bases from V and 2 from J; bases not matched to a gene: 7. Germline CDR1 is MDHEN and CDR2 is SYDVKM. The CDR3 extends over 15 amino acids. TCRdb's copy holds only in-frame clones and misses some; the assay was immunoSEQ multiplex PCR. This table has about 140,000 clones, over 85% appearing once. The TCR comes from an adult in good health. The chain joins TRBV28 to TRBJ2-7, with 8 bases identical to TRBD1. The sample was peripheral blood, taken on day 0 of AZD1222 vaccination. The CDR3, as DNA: TGTGCCAGCAGTTCTCCGGGACAGGCAACCTACGAGCAGTACTTC. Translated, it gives CASSSPGQATYEQYF.